A selection of T cell receptor beta chains follows, all from one sample in a study of T cell changes during pregnancy in multiple sclerosis. Repertoires were generated with immunoSEQ multiplex PCR, while TCRdb's copy carries only in-frame clones and drops some. The repertoire consists of around 75,000 clones, with around 90% occurring once and the leading ten covering roughly 0.29%. This specimen was CD4+ T cells from peripheral blood mononuclear cells, taken in the third trimester of pregnancy. Receptor source: a female donor in good health, enrolled as a control in a pregnancy study. CDR3s include the opening cysteine and the closing phenylalanine or tryptophan. The order of the fields is clone size, J gene, D gene, V gene, CDR3 protein, CDR3 DNA. The D gene is left open where the match is weak. The listing skips clone size in some rows; elsewhere it reads once, few, many or a size class.

clone_size: once
j_call: TRBJ2-7
d_call: -
v_call: TRBV4-1
cdr3_aa: CASSQAQGPYEQYF
cdr3_nt: TGCGCCAGCAGCCAGGCACAGGGCCCCTACGAGCAGTACTTC

clone_size: -
j_call: TRBJ2-1
d_call: -
v_call: TRBV10-1
cdr3_aa: CASSPPGFSGGLSYNEQFF
cdr3_nt: TGCGCCAGCAGTCCTCCCGGGTTTTCGGGGGGCCTCTCCTACAATGAGCAGTTCTTC

clone_size: -
j_call: TRBJ1-2
d_call: -
v_call: TRBV4-1
cdr3_aa: CASSQGHGGDYGYTF
cdr3_nt: TGCGCCAGCAGCCAAGGACACGGAGGGGACTATGGCTACACCTTC

clone_size: few
j_call: TRBJ1-6
d_call: -
v_call: TRBV6-5
cdr3_aa: CASSYDSTLGSPLHF
cdr3_nt: TGTGCCAGCAGTTATGACAGTACCCTCGGTTCACCCCTCCACTTT

clone_size: -
j_call: TRBJ1-1
d_call: -
v_call: TRBV5-1
cdr3_aa: CASSLSGVIGTEAFF
cdr3_nt: TGCGCCAGCAGCTTGTCGGGGGTCATCGGCACTGAAGCTTTCTTT

clone_size: -
j_call: TRBJ2-7
d_call: -
v_call: TRBV7-2
cdr3_aa: CASSRGGDSFYEQYF
cdr3_nt: TGTGCCAGCAGCCGGGGGGGGGACAGTTTTTACGAGCAGTACTTC

clone_size: -
j_call: TRBJ2-2
d_call: -
v_call: TRBV11-2
cdr3_aa: CASSLDSSGELFF
cdr3_nt: TGTGCCAGCAGCTTAGATTCTTCCGGGGAGCTGTTTTTT

clone_size: -
j_call: TRBJ1-3
d_call: -
v_call: TRBV5-8
cdr3_aa: CASSLERTSGNTIYF
cdr3_nt: TGTGCCAGCAGCTTGGAGCGGACCTCTGGAAACACCATATATTTT

clone_size: few
j_call: TRBJ1-4
d_call: TRBD1
v_call: TRBV6-6
cdr3_aa: CASSPDRGLEDEKLFF
cdr3_nt: TGTGCCAGCAGCCCCGACAGGGGGCTCGAGGATGAAAAACTGTTTTTT

clone_size: -
j_call: TRBJ1-6
d_call: TRBD1
v_call: TRBV19
cdr3_aa: CASSISAGTVFPLHF
cdr3_nt: TGTGCCAGTAGTATCAGTGCCGGGACAGTTTTCCCCCTCCACTTT

clone_size: -
j_call: TRBJ1-4
d_call: TRBD1
v_call: TRBV2
cdr3_aa: CASHFGTANEKLFF
cdr3_nt: TGTGCCAGCCACTTCGGGACAGCTAATGAAAAACTGTTTTTT

clone_size: once
j_call: TRBJ1-2
d_call: TRBD1
v_call: TRBV11-3
cdr3_aa: CASSWDRNYGYTF
cdr3_nt: TGTGCCAGCAGCTGGGACAGGAACTATGGCTACACCTTC

clone_size: -
j_call: TRBJ1-6
d_call: -
v_call: TRBV7-2
cdr3_aa: CASSSAGPRASSYNSPLHF
cdr3_nt: TGTGCCAGCAGCTCGGCCGGGCCCAGGGCGAGCTCCTATAATTCACCCCTCCACTTT

clone_size: -
j_call: TRBJ2-1
d_call: TRBD2
v_call: TRBV5-1
cdr3_aa: CASSLEGLAGGPDEQFF
cdr3_nt: TGCGCCAGCAGCTTGGAGGGACTAGCGGGGGGGCCAGATGAGCAGTTCTTC

clone_size: -
j_call: TRBJ2-7
d_call: TRBD2
v_call: TRBV7-9
cdr3_aa: CASSRTQTSGASYEQYF
cdr3_nt: TGTGCCAGCAGCCGCACCCAGACTAGCGGGGCCTCCTACGAGCAGTACTTC

clone_size: -
j_call: TRBJ1-1
d_call: -
v_call: TRBV19
cdr3_aa: CASSIDRRGDTEAFF
cdr3_nt: TGTGCCAGTAGTATAGATCGTCGGGGGGACACTGAAGCTTTCTTT

clone_size: -
j_call: TRBJ1-5
d_call: -
v_call: TRBV5-1
cdr3_aa: CASSLSGQGNQPQHF
cdr3_nt: TGCGCCAGCAGCCTCAGCGGCCAGGGCAATCAGCCCCAGCATTTT

clone_size: -
j_call: TRBJ2-2
d_call: -
v_call: TRBV30
cdr3_aa: CAWKSGRGPGELFF
cdr3_nt: TGTGCCTGGAAATCGGGCAGGGGTCCCGGGGAGCTGTTTTTT

clone_size: -
j_call: TRBJ1-5
d_call: -
v_call: TRBV19
cdr3_aa: CASSTNSGAFNQPQHF
cdr3_nt: TGTGCCAGTAGTACGAACAGCGGCGCCTTCAATCAGCCCCAGCATTTT

clone_size: few
j_call: TRBJ1-2
d_call: -
v_call: TRBV23-1
cdr3_aa: CARGDYGYTF
cdr3_nt: TGCGCCAGAGGGGACTATGGCTACACCTTC

clone_size: -
j_call: TRBJ2-1
d_call: TRBD1
v_call: TRBV30
cdr3_aa: CAWTFGTGADNEQFF
cdr3_nt: TGTGCCTGGACCTTCGGGACAGGAGCCGACAATGAGCAGTTCTTC

clone_size: -
j_call: TRBJ1-2
d_call: TRBD1
v_call: TRBV6-1
cdr3_aa: CASSLDRGRDGYTF
cdr3_nt: TGTGCCAGCAGCCTGGACAGGGGGAGGGATGGCTACACCTTC

clone_size: -
j_call: TRBJ2-2
d_call: TRBD2
v_call: TRBV5-1
cdr3_aa: CASSANPGLAPGELFF
cdr3_nt: TGCGCCAGCAGCGCGAATCCGGGACTAGCGCCCGGGGAGCTGTTTTTT

clone_size: -
j_call: TRBJ1-4
d_call: -
v_call: TRBV4-1
cdr3_aa: CASSYGTGNEKLFF
cdr3_nt: TGCGCCAGCAGCTACGGGACTGGGAATGAAAAACTGTTTTTT

clone_size: -
j_call: TRBJ2-7
d_call: -
v_call: TRBV5-6
cdr3_aa: CASSLGLVQYEQYF
cdr3_nt: TGTGCCAGCAGCTTGGGACTAGTACAATACGAGCAGTACTTC

clone_size: -
j_call: TRBJ2-3
d_call: TRBD2
v_call: TRBV7-3
cdr3_aa: CASSLMLAGGHHTQYF
cdr3_nt: TGTGCCAGCAGCTTAATGCTAGCGGGGGGACATCATACGCAGTATTTT

clone_size: -
j_call: TRBJ2-1
d_call: -
v_call: TRBV11-1
cdr3_aa: CASSFQGNEQFF
cdr3_nt: TGTGCCAGCAGCTTCCAGGGGAATGAGCAGTTCTTC

clone_size: -
j_call: TRBJ2-1
d_call: -
v_call: TRBV7-2
cdr3_aa: CASRSHRNSYNEQFF
cdr3_nt: TGTGCCAGCAGGTCACATCGAAACTCCTACAATGAGCAGTTCTTC

clone_size: -
j_call: TRBJ1-1
d_call: -
v_call: TRBV5-8
cdr3_aa: CASSSPGHPNTEAFF
cdr3_nt: TGTGCCAGCAGTTCTCCGGGACACCCGAACACTGAAGCTTTCTTT

clone_size: -
j_call: TRBJ2-2
d_call: -
v_call: TRBV11-2
cdr3_aa: CASSLAGPGELFF
cdr3_nt: TGTGCCAGCAGCCTGGCGGGGCCCGGGGAGCTGTTTTTT

clone_size: -
j_call: TRBJ1-3
d_call: TRBD1
v_call: TRBV6-5
cdr3_aa: CASSRQGGFGNTIYF
cdr3_nt: TGTGCCAGCAGTCGACAGGGCGGGTTTGGAAACACCATATATTTT

clone_size: -
j_call: TRBJ1-1
d_call: -
v_call: TRBV19
cdr3_aa: CASSIFFGARIVTEAFF
cdr3_nt: TGTGCCAGTAGTATTTTCTTCGGCGCGCGGATCGTCACTGAAGCTTTCTTT

clone_size: -
j_call: TRBJ2-3
d_call: TRBD2
v_call: TRBV5-1
cdr3_aa: CASTRRASGGFEDTQYF
cdr3_nt: TGCGCCAGCACCCGGAGGGCTAGCGGGGGCTTCGAGGATACGCAGTATTTT

clone_size: -
j_call: TRBJ1-2
d_call: -
v_call: TRBV6-5
cdr3_aa: CASSPSQGRGYTF
cdr3_nt: TGTGCCAGCAGTCCATCACAGGGACGTGGCTACACCTTC

clone_size: -
j_call: TRBJ1-1
d_call: -
v_call: TRBV9
cdr3_aa: CASSVTPQGGTEAFF
cdr3_nt: TGTGCCAGCAGCGTCACCCCTCAGGGTGGCACTGAAGCTTTCTTT

clone_size: -
j_call: TRBJ1-2
d_call: -
v_call: TRBV11-1
cdr3_aa: CASSLASQGGYTF
cdr3_nt: TGTGCCAGCAGCTTAGCAAGTCAGGGTGGCTACACCTTC

clone_size: -
j_call: TRBJ2-1
d_call: TRBD2
v_call: TRBV7-2
cdr3_aa: CASSGTSGVYEQFF
cdr3_nt: TGTGCCAGCAGCGGGACTAGCGGGGTCTATGAGCAGTTCTTC

clone_size: once
j_call: TRBJ1-1
d_call: -
v_call: TRBV19
cdr3_aa: CASSIGSDYTEAFF
cdr3_nt: TGTGCCAGTAGTATAGGTAGCGATTACACTGAAGCTTTCTTT

clone_size: -
j_call: TRBJ2-3
d_call: TRBD2
v_call: TRBV18
cdr3_aa: CASSLLAGESTDTQYF
cdr3_nt: TGTGCCAGCTCACTCTTAGCGGGGGAGAGCACAGATACGCAGTATTTT

clone_size: -
j_call: TRBJ1-6
d_call: -
v_call: TRBV9
cdr3_aa: CASSVGVGARGYSPLHF
cdr3_nt: TGTGCCAGCAGCGTAGGTGTTGGGGCGCGGGGGTATTCACCCCTCCACTTT

clone_size: -
j_call: TRBJ2-5
d_call: -
v_call: TRBV30
cdr3_aa: CAWTPVSEPRTQYF
cdr3_nt: TGTGCCTGGACCCCGGTTAGCGAGCCCAGGACCCAGTACTTC

clone_size: -
j_call: TRBJ2-5
d_call: -
v_call: TRBV10-3
cdr3_aa: CAIRGSGPSGETQYF
cdr3_nt: TGTGCCATCAGGGGGAGCGGTCCCTCGGGTGAGACCCAGTACTTC

clone_size: -
j_call: TRBJ2-1
d_call: -
v_call: TRBV11-3
cdr3_aa: CASSFGGPSSYNEQFF
cdr3_nt: TGTGCCAGCAGCTTTGGGGGCCCGAGCTCCTACAATGAGCAGTTCTTC

clone_size: -
j_call: TRBJ1-2
d_call: TRBD1
v_call: TRBV6-5
cdr3_aa: CASRKGQAVYGYTF
cdr3_nt: TGTGCCAGCAGAAAAGGACAGGCAGTCTATGGCTACACCTTC

clone_size: -
j_call: TRBJ2-3
d_call: -
v_call: TRBV6-5
cdr3_aa: CASSYSPGLDTQYF
cdr3_nt: TGTGCCAGCAGTTACTCCCCCGGTTTAGATACGCAGTATTTT

clone_size: -
j_call: TRBJ2-7
d_call: -
v_call: TRBV7-3
cdr3_aa: CASSSNRDAYEQYF
cdr3_nt: TGTGCCAGCAGCTCAAACAGGGACGCCTACGAGCAGTACTTC

clone_size: -
j_call: TRBJ1-1
d_call: -
v_call: TRBV6-5
cdr3_aa: CASSQTQNTEAFF
cdr3_nt: TGTGCCAGCAGTCAGACTCAGAACACTGAAGCTTTCTTT

clone_size: once
j_call: TRBJ2-1
d_call: TRBD2
v_call: TRBV5-6
cdr3_aa: CASSLLGGGGNEQFF
cdr3_nt: TGTGCCAGCAGCTTACTCGGGGGGGGTGGGAATGAGCAGTTCTTC

clone_size: -
j_call: TRBJ2-7
d_call: TRBD2
v_call: TRBV9
cdr3_aa: CASSLQKTSGGRYEQYF
cdr3_nt: TGTGCCAGCAGCTTACAAAAAACTAGCGGGGGGCGGTACGAGCAGTACTTC

clone_size: once
j_call: TRBJ2-7
d_call: TRBD2
v_call: TRBV11-3
cdr3_aa: CASSLRSAGRGVYEQYF
cdr3_nt: TGTGCCAGCAGCCTAAGGTCGGCAGGGAGGGGAGTCTACGAGCAGTACTTC

clone_size: -
j_call: TRBJ1-1
d_call: -
v_call: TRBV7-9
cdr3_aa: CASSLAQVNTEAFF
cdr3_nt: TGTGCCAGCAGCTTAGCGCAGGTGAACACTGAAGCTTTCTTT

clone_size: -
j_call: TRBJ1-5
d_call: -
v_call: TRBV6-6
cdr3_aa: CASSSPTGVLQPQHF
cdr3_nt: TGTGCCAGCAGCTCCCCGACAGGAGTCCTACAGCCCCAGCATTTT

clone_size: -
j_call: TRBJ2-3
d_call: TRBD2
v_call: TRBV29-1
cdr3_aa: CSVEPAGESTDTQYF
cdr3_nt: TGCAGCGTTGAACCTGCGGGAGAAAGCACAGATACGCAGTATTTT

clone_size: -
j_call: TRBJ2-2
d_call: TRBD2
v_call: TRBV7-6
cdr3_aa: CASSTRGSGAGELFF
cdr3_nt: TGTGCCAGCAGCACCCGGGGAAGCGGGGCCGGGGAGCTGTTTTTT

clone_size: few
j_call: TRBJ1-1
d_call: -
v_call: TRBV19
cdr3_aa: CASTLTENTEAFF
cdr3_nt: TGTGCCAGTACCCTGACAGAGAACACTGAAGCTTTCTTT

clone_size: few
j_call: TRBJ1-2
d_call: -
v_call: TRBV30
cdr3_aa: CAWTTGESNYGYTF
cdr3_nt: TGTGCCTGGACCACGGGGGAGTCTAACTATGGCTACACCTTC

clone_size: -
j_call: TRBJ2-3
d_call: TRBD2
v_call: TRBV6-1
cdr3_aa: CASSGGLAGPTDTQYF
cdr3_nt: TGTGCCAGCAGTGGCGGACTAGCGGGGCCTACAGATACGCAGTATTTT